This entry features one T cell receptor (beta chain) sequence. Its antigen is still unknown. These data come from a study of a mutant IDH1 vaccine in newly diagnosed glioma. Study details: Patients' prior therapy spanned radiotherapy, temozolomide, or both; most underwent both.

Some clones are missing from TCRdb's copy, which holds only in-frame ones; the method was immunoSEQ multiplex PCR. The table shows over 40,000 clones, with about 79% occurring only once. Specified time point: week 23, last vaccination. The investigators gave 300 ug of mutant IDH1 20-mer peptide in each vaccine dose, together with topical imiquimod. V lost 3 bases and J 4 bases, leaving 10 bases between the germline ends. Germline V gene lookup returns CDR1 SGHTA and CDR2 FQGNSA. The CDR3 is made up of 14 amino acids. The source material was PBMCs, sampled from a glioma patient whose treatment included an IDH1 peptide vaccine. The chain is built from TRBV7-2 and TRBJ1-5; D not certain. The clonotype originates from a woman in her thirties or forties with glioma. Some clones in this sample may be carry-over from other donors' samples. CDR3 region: CASSLQVRNQPQHF. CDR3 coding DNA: TGTGCCAGCAGCTTGCAGGTCCGGAATCAGCCCCAGCATTTT. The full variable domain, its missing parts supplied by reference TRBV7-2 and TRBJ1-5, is GAGVSQSPSNKVTEKGKDVELRCDPISGHTALYWYRQSLGQGLEFLIYFQGNSAPDKSGLPSDRFSAERTGGSVSTLTIQRTQQEDSAVYLCASSLQVRNQPQHFGDGTRLSIL.